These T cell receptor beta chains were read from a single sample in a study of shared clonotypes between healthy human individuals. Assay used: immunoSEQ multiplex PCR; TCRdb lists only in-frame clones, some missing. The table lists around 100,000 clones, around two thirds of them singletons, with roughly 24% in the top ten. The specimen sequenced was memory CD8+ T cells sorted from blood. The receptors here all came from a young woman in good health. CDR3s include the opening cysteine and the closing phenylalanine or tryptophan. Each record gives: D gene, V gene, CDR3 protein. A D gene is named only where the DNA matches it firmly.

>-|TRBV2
CASSEAIGMWTSEQFF
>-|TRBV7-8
CASSLAERPGPTYEQYF
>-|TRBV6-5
CASSPLGTSPYEQYF
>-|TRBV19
CASSIDGTSPGGTDTQYF
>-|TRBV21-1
CASSKALRDRQKGSNQPQHF
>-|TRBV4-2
CASSQGETGGLGGPYEQYF
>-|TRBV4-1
CASSGRISTNEQFF
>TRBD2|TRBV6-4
CASSRVAGERTDTQYF
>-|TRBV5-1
CASSLEQGGEKLFF
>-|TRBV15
CALTVWAYEQYF
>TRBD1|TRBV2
CASGESRQGAIGELFF
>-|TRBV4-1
CASSQVGGVVDNYGYTF
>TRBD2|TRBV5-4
CASSSVAGGAGELFF
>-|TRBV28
CASSPSFLAPKRGVTKNIQYF
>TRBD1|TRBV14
CASSQVQGDDEQYF
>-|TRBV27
CASSPYSNQPQHF
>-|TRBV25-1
CASESSGQPVHWNTEAFF
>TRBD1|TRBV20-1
CSGQGPVEQYF
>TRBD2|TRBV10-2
CASSEASGSGQETQYF
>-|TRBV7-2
CASSPGTHEKLFF
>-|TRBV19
CASSIPGFGYTF
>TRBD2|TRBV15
CATSREGGSSNEQFF
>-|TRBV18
CASSLTSYEQYF
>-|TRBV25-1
CASSGGSTEAFF
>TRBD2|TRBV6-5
CASKPLAGEVDTQYF
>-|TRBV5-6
CASSLLTGELFF
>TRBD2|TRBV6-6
CASTLNRIAGADEQFF
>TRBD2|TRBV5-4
CASSLEQRLAAYEQYF
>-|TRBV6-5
CASGRGPSGREQYF
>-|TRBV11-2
CASSLSRVNTEAFF
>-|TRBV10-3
CAISEGSATSSYNEQFF
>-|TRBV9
CASSGGGADIQYF
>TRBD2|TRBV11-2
CASRRLAGRSDTQYF
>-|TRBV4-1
CASSQDPGSDEQYF
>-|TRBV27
CASRIEVGLSYEQYF
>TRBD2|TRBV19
CASQPLAASSYNEQFF
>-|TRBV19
CASSIARIGTDTQYF
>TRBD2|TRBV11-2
CASSSTAGGPQETQYF
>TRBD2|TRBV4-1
CASSQEAGEPYNEQFF
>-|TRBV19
CASSIWVSNQPQHF
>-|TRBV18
CASSPPIRAAPCEQYF
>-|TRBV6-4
CASSDSAENTEAFF
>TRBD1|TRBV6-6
CASRIGQGEAFF
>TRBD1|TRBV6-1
CASNRDSNEKLFF
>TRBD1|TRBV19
CASSTRTGASGELFF
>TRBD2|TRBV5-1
CASSLSSGMYNEQFF
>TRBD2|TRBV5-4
CASSSGSGRAVYEQYF
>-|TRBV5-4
CASSLGPPRGHRLPPYEQYF
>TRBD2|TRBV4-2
CASTAGTSEDTQYF
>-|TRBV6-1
CASSEGSDTGELFF
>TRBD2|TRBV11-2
CASSPAGLAGVNEQFF